The 15 T cell receptor beta chains below come from one sample, sequenced in a study of cytomegalovirus exposure and HLA in healthy donors. Both 60 Vbeta primers and 13 Jbeta primers went into the PCR. Sequenced by immunoSEQ multiplex PCR; TCRdb stores in-frame clones only, minus some. The repertoire holds 160,000 or so clones, with about 80% as singletons. Sample: PBMCs. The receptors were gathered from a man in his sixties in good health and CMV-seronegative.

The chain carries TRBV5-1 and TRBJ2-1; D possibly corresponds to TRBD1 (6 bases). The CDR3 loop spans 13 amino acids. V was clipped by 4 bases and J by 9 bases, with 14 bases between them. Per germline, CDR1 SGHRS and CDR2 YFSETQ. The CDR3 loop is CASSPNREGEQFF. The CDR3 region has the DNA TGCGCCAGCAGCCCCAACAGGGAAGGTGAGCAGTTCTTC. The whole variable domain, filled in from reference TRBV5-1 and TRBJ2-1, reads KAGVTQTPRYLIKTRGQQVTLSCSPISGHRSVSWYQQTPGQGLQFLFEYFSETQRNKGNFPGRFSGRQFSNSRSEMNVSTLELGDSALYLCASSPNREGEQFFGPGTRLTVL.

This chain joins TRBV28 and TRBJ1-6; TRBD1 is a possible D gene (5 bases). CDR1 is MDHEN and CDR2 is SYDVKM in the germline V gene. The CDR3 has 12 residues. Trimming removed 5 bases from V and 14 bases from J, with 13 bases in between. In DNA form, the CDR3 reads TGTGCCAGCAGTCCACCCCGGGGGGCCCTCCACTTT. Translation gives CASSPPRGALHF.

This clone appeared a few times. The chain is built from TRBV5-5 and TRBJ1-1; D is unclear. V was cut by 4 bases and J by 1 base, with 11 bases left in between. This CDR3 has 14 residues. The germline CDR1 and CDR2 sequences are SGHKS and YYEKEE (reference sequence). The CDR3 loop reads CASSIRVANTEAFF. In nucleotides, the CDR3 is TGTGCCAGCAGCATCCGGGTCGCGAACACTGAAGCTTTCTTT.

The chain combines TRBV4-1 with TRBJ2-1, with a possible D match to TRBD2 (5 bases). CDR3 length: 17 residues. Looked up from germline, CDR1 is MGHRA and CDR2 is YSYEKL. Trimming left V 0 bases short and J 0 bases short, with 12 bases between. The chain's CDR3 is CASSQESGSNSYNEQFF. In DNA form, the CDR3 reads TGCGCCAGCAGCCAAGAAAGCGGCTCTAACTCCTACAATGAGCAGTTCTTC.

The J gene is TRBJ1-3, the V gene TRBV7-8, with D unresolved. The CDR3 is 15 residues long. Trimming stripped 1 base from V and 1 base from J, with 8 bases between. Per germline, CDR1 SGHVS and CDR2 FQNEAQ. The CDR3, as DNA: TGTGCCAGCAGCTTAGGCCGCGATTCTGGAAACACCATATATTTT. Protein: CASSLGRDSGNTIYF.

The V and J genes are TRBV6-1 and TRBJ2-4; 12 nucleotides align to TRBD1. Looked up from germline, CDR1 is MNHNS and CDR2 is SASEGT. V was pared by 3 bases and J by 3 bases, with 12 bases of the junction left unmatched. The CDR3 has 19 amino acids. CDR3 in amino acids: CASSDLLPGQGAFKNIQYF. CDR3 sequence (DNA): TGTGCCAGCAGTGACCTACTGCCGGGACAGGGGGCCTTCAAAAACATTCAGTACTTC.

The CDR3 loop is CASSPTLDRGREQYF. The CDR3 DNA follows: TGCGCCAGCAGCCCGACTCTGGACAGGGGGCGAGAGCAGTACTTC. V is TRBV5-1 and J is TRBJ2-7, with 11 bases that match TRBD1. With V trimmed by 4 bases and J by 7 bases, 10 bases remained unmatched. Germline V gives CDR1 SGHRS, CDR2 YFSETQ. This CDR3 spans 15 amino acids.

The chain is built from TRBV5-4 and TRBJ1-1; a possible D gene is TRBD1 (6 bases). CDR3 length equals 12 residues. Trimming removed 4 bases at V and 11 bases at J, with 15 bases between. Germline lookup yields CDR1 SGHNT and CDR2 YYREEE (reference sequence). The CDR3 sequence: CASSTDRLEAFF. Here the CDR3 DNA reads TGTGCCAGCAGCACGGACAGACTGGAGGCTTTCTTT. The full variable domain, its missing parts supplied by reference TRBV5-4 and TRBJ1-1, is ETGVTQSPTHLIKTRGQQVTLRCSSQSGHNTVSWYQQALGQGPQFIFQYYREEENGRGNFPPRFSGLQFPNYSSELNVNALELDDSALYLCASSTDRLEAFFGQGTRLTVV.

There are a few counts of this clone. CDR3 bases: TGTGCCAGCAGCTTAGGTTCACGGACAGATGGCTACACCTTC. This encodes CASSLGSRTDGYTF. V and J are TRBV13 and TRBJ1-2; D is possibly TRBD1 (6 bases). Per the germline V gene, CDR1 is PRHDT and CDR2 is FYEKMQ (reference sequence). The V and J ends lost 0 bases and 6 bases respectively, with 11 bases between them. This CDR3 comprises 14 residues. Using reference TRBV13 and TRBJ1-2 for the parts outside the CDR3, the full variable domain is AAGVIQSPRHLIKEKRETATLKCYPIPRHDTVYWYQQGPGQDPQFLISFYEKMQSDKGSIPDRFSAQQFSDYHSELNMSSLELGDSALYFCASSLGSRTDGYTFGSGTRLTVV.

This clone was detected only once. The chain is built from TRBV29-1 and TRBJ2-2, with D perhaps TRBD2 (6 bases). Trimming took off 6 bases at V and 4 bases at J, with 15 bases between the two ends. Germline CDR1 is SQVTM and CDR2 is ANQGSEA. The CDR3 length is 14 residues. DNA for the CDR3: TGCAGCGTGGGGGGACGGAGCGCCACCGGGGAGCTGTTTTTT. Translation gives CSVGGRSATGELFF.

V is TRBV27 and J is TRBJ2-7; 10 nucleotides line up with TRBD1. With 5 bases clipped from V and 3 bases from J, the junction kept 13 bases outside the gene matches. Germline assignment: CDR1 MNHEY and CDR2 SMNVEV (reference sequence). The CDR3 has 17 residues. CDR3 region: CASSPRQGALINYEQYF. The CDR3 bases are TGTGCCAGCAGTCCCCGACAGGGGGCCCTAATTAACTACGAGCAGTACTTC.

The chain links TRBV4-2 to TRBJ1-2; maybe TRBD1 (5 bases). The CDR3 length is 15 residues. Looked up from germline, CDR1 is LGHNA and CDR2 is YNFKEQ. The ends were cut back, 1 base at V and 3 bases at J, with 12 bases in the middle. The chain's CDR3 is CASSQATTAYYGYTF. In nucleotides, the CDR3 is TGTGCCAGCAGCCAAGCCACGACAGCCTACTATGGCTACACCTTC.

The CDR3 sequence is CASSLGTGTDSYEQYF. CDR3 bases: TGTGCCAGCAGTTTGGGGACAGGGACCGACTCCTACGAGCAGTACTTC. The chain couples TRBV27 to TRBJ2-7, with 9 bases lining up with TRBD1. The CDR3 contains 16 residues. CDR1 is MNHEY and CDR2 is SMNVEV in the germline V gene (reference sequence). The V gene end was trimmed by 3 bases and the J gene end by 0 bases; junction bases not matched to a gene: 6.

The V gene is TRBV29-1, the J gene TRBJ2-7, with 12 bases matching TRBD2. V gave up 4 bases and J gave up 2 bases; unmatched junction bases: 9. The CDR3 length is 16 residues. Germline CDR1 and CDR2: SQVTM and ANQGSEA. The CDR3 spells CSVGPRLAGEPYEQYF. Written as DNA, the CDR3 is TGCAGCGTTGGCCCGAGACTAGCGGGAGAGCCCTACGAGCAGTACTTC.

Only a few counts were recorded for this clone. This rearrangement joins TRBV11-2 to TRBJ2-7; TRBD1 agrees at 9 bases. V shed 1 base, J shed 3 bases, and the junction held 1 base outside the gene matches. From germline, CDR1 is SGHAT and CDR2 FQNNGV. This CDR3 has 14 amino acids. This CDR3 reads CASSLGQGVYEQYF. The CDR3, as DNA: TGTGCCAGCAGCTTAGGACAGGGGGTCTACGAGCAGTACTTC.